A single sample gave rise to the 25 T cell receptor beta chains below, sequenced in a study of shared T cell receptors in the human thymus. The table came from immunoSEQ multiplex PCR; TCRdb's copy has only in-frame clones and leaves some out. The data hold about 500,000 clones, with 78% observed a single time. The data also belong to a second study, concerning human thymus T cells.

Sample: thymocytes. Every receptor here comes from a boy in the first two years of life with a congenital heart defect.

The V and J genes are TRBV30 and TRBJ1-3; a weak D match, TRBD1 (6 bases). Looked up from germline, CDR1 is GTSNPN and CDR2 is SVGIG (reference sequence). With 0 bases removed from V and 4 bases from J, the gap between germline ends came to 13 bases. The CDR3 sequence is 15 residues long. CDR3 region: CAWSVQGREGNTIYF. Written as DNA, the CDR3 is TGTGCCTGGAGTGTACAGGGCAGGGAAGGAAACACCATATATTTT.

The chain links TRBV4-3 to TRBJ1-1, with D possibly being TRBD1 (5 bases). The CDR3 spans 17 residues. Trimming shortened V by 1 base and J by 2 bases, and 17 bases separated the two germline ends. Germline V lookup: CDR1 LGHNA, CDR2 YSLEER. CDR3 sequence reads: CASSQGDGRAPNTEAFF. The CDR3 nucleotides are TGCGCCAGCAGCCAAGGGGATGGCAGGGCCCCTAACACTGAAGCTTTCTTT.

V is TRBV6-5 and J is TRBJ2-1, with D perhaps TRBD2 (5 bases). This CDR3 has 15 residues. CDR1 MNHEY and CDR2 SVGAGI come from the germline V gene. Trimming took off 2 bases at V and 4 bases at J, with 12 bases between the two ends. The CDR3 loop reads CASSYRAGGYNEQFF. The CDR3 region has the DNA TGTGCCAGCAGTTACCGGGCAGGAGGTTACAATGAGCAGTTCTTC.

V is TRBV5-5 and J is TRBJ1-5; D not certain. V dropped 1 base and J dropped 3 bases, with 11 bases sitting between them. The CDR3 contains 15 residues. CDR1 and CDR2 (germline): SGHKS, YYEKEE (reference sequence). CDR3 nucleotide sequence: TGTGCCAGCAGCTTGACGTCAGGAATCAATCAGCCCCAGCATTTT. This codes for CASSLTSGINQPQHF.

This clone showed up just once. The chain combines TRBV18 with TRBJ2-3; maybe TRBD1 (6 bases). V gave up 2 bases and J gave up 4 bases, with 16 bases separating them. The CDR3 length is 16 residues. Germline V gives CDR1 KGHSH, CDR2 LQKENI. For the CDR3, the DNA is TGTGCCAGCTCACCAGACGAAAGGGGGTTCGCAGATACGCAGTATTTT. It is translated as CASSPDERGFADTQYF.

This clone turned up a few times. V usage is TRBV29-1 and J usage is TRBJ2-3; 8 bases agree with TRBD1. Germline CDR1 SQVTM, CDR2 ANQGSEA. Germline trimming cut 8 bases from V and 4 bases from J; bases unmatched to any gene: 11. The CDR3 covers 14 residues. The CDR3 bases are TGCAGCTCGACCGGACAGGGAAGGGCAGATACGCAGTATTTT. The encoded protein is CSSTGQGRADTQYF.

This clone has more than one count but fewer than ten. The rearrangement uses TRBV28 and TRBJ2-7; 9 bases are a match to TRBD1. CDR3 length: 14 amino acids. V shed 6 bases and J 2 bases; nucleotides not matched to a gene: 5. Germline V gives CDR1 MDHEN, CDR2 SYDVKM. In DNA form, the CDR3 reads TGTGCCAGCAGCCTGACAGGGGGAACCTACGAGCAGTACTTC. This translates into CASSLTGGTYEQYF.

The gene calls are TRBV11-1 and TRBJ2-3; D is ambiguous. This CDR3 region has 14 residues. Trimming left V 5 bases short and J 14 bases short, with 23 bases between. Per germline, CDR1 SGHAT and CDR2 FQDESV (reference sequence). The DNA of the CDR3 is TGTGCCAGCAGCGACCTGGTTTCGGCTAGAGTAACGTATTTT. Translation gives CASSDLVSARVTYF.

The rearrangement joins TRBV7-9 to TRBJ2-1; D might be TRBD2 (5 bases). The CDR3 is made up of 15 amino acids. The V and J ends lost 4 bases and 2 bases respectively, with 12 bases between them. From germline, CDR1 is SEHNR and CDR2 FQNEAQ (reference sequence). CDR3: CASSSDFPPYNEQFF. The CDR3 coding sequence is TGTGCCAGCAGCTCGGACTTCCCCCCCTACAATGAGCAGTTCTTC.

Worth noting for this clone: Other DNA variants within this sample encode the same CDR3. The chain carries TRBV28 and TRBJ1-5, with D perhaps TRBD1 (6 bases). The germline V gene encodes CDR1 MDHEN and CDR2 SYDVKM. The V end lost 5 bases, the J end lost 1 base, and 15 bases lay between the germline ends. The CDR3 contains 16 residues. CDR3 in amino acids: CASSISGQFSNQPQHF. In nucleotides, the CDR3 is TGTGCCAGCAGTATCAGCGGACAGTTCAGCAATCAGCCCCAGCATTTT.

The rearrangement joins TRBV28 to TRBJ1-2; weak D call: TRBD1 (5 bases). There are 14 residues in the CDR3. Germline CDR1 reads MDHEN; CDR2 reads SYDVKM. The ends were cut back, 7 bases at V and 1 base at J, with 13 bases in the middle. The CDR3 protein is CASTGEGSNYGYTF. DNA for the CDR3: TGTGCCAGCACGGGGGAAGGGAGTAACTATGGCTACACCTTC.

The genes are TRBV25-1 and TRBJ2-3; TRBD2 aligns across 10 bases. CDR1 and CDR2 from the germline V gene are MGHDK and SYGVNS. This CDR3 spans 18 amino acids. Unmatched junction bases numbered 8, after V lost 2 bases and J lost 0 bases. The CDR3 loop is CASSEIPGLASSTDTQYF. The DNA for the CDR3 is TGTGCCAGCAGTGAAATCCCGGGACTAGCGTCTAGCACAGATACGCAGTATTTT.

In DNA, the CDR3 is TGTGCCAGCAGCTTATCTTACAACTCCTACGAGCAGTACTTC. Protein sequence: CASSLSYNSYEQYF. The chain has TRBV7-9 and TRBJ2-7, with unresolved D. V gave up 2 bases and J gave up 0 bases, with 8 bases separating them. CDR3 length equals 14 residues. Germline V lookup: CDR1 SEHNR, CDR2 FQNEAQ (reference sequence). Using reference TRBV7-9 and TRBJ2-7 for the parts outside the CDR3, the full variable domain is DTGVSQNPRHKITKRGQNVTFRCDPISEHNRLYWYRQTLGQGPEFLTYFQNEAQLEKSRLLSDRFSAERPKGSFSTLEIQRTEQGDSAMYLCASSLSYNSYEQYFGPGTRLTVT.

The CDR3 loop is CASSLAGQGAFMREAFF. The CDR3 DNA reads as TGTGCCAGCAGCTTAGCCGGACAGGGGGCATTCATGCGTGAAGCTTTCTTT. J is TRBJ1-1 and V is TRBV7-2, with TRBD1 identical over 11 bases. Germline-derived CDR1 and CDR2 are SGHTA and FQGNSA. This CDR3 spans 17 amino acids. Germline trimming cut 0 bases from V and 7 bases from J; bases unmatched to any gene: 10.

This chain links TRBV19 with TRBJ1-1; maybe TRBD1 (5 bases). There are 12 residues in the CDR3. Looked up from germline, CDR1 is LNHDA and CDR2 is SQIVND (reference sequence). V was shortened by 3 bases and J by 8 bases, with 10 bases between the two germline ends. The CDR3 DNA sequence: TGTGCCAGTAGTATCCGGGCAGGGGAAGCTTTCTTT. This translates into CASSIRAGEAFF.

This clone was observed a single time. The chain couples TRBV4-2 to TRBJ2-7, with a tentative D call TRBD1 (7 bases). This CDR3 contains 16 residues. Trimming shortened V by 1 base and J by 2 bases, and 15 bases separated the two germline ends. The germline V gene encodes CDR1 LGHNA and CDR2 YNFKEQ. For the CDR3, the DNA is TGTGCCAGCAGCCAAGGAGTCAGGGGGGCTGCCTACGAGCAGTACTTC. Amino acids: CASSQGVRGAAYEQYF.

The chain employs TRBV29-1 and TRBJ2-1, with a weak D call TRBD2 (5 bases). The CDR3 has 12 amino acids. The ends were cut back, 4 bases at V and 4 bases at J, with 8 bases in the middle. Germline loops: CDR1 SQVTM, CDR2 ANQGSEA. Here the CDR3 DNA reads TGCAGCGTTGCGGCGGGTTACAATGAGCAGTTCTTC. Its translation: CSVAAGYNEQFF.

The genes are TRBV7-3 and TRBJ2-7, with TRBD2 matching 12 bases. The ends lost 4 bases at V and 3 bases at J; junction bases unmatched: 13. The CDR3 totals 18 residues. CDR1 and CDR2 from the germline V gene are SGHTA and FQGTGA. DNA of the CDR3: TGTGCCAGCAGCTCCGGGGCGGTGACTAGCGGGAGAAACTACGAGCAGTACTTC. It specifies CASSSGAVTSGRNYEQYF. Using reference TRBV7-3 and TRBJ2-7 for the parts outside the CDR3, the full variable domain is GAGVSQTPSNKVTEKGKYVELRCDPISGHTALYWYRQSLGQGPEFLIYFQGTGAADDSGLPNDRFFAVRPEGSVSTLKIQRTERGDSAVYLCASSSGAVTSGRNYEQYFGPGTRLTVT.

This chain joins TRBV28 and TRBJ1-5; D gene unclear. The CDR3 covers 15 residues. V lost 2 bases, J lost 2 bases, and 10 bases lay in between. CDR1 is MDHEN, CDR2 SYDVKM, per germline. The CDR3: CASSLDGRGNQPQHF. In DNA form, the CDR3 reads TGTGCCAGCAGTTTAGACGGGAGGGGCAATCAGCCCCAGCATTTT.

In nucleotides, the CDR3 is TGTGCCAGCAGTTTGAGCGGGAGACCCACAGATACGCAGTATTTT. Its translation is CASSLSGRPTDTQYF. The chain links TRBV28 to TRBJ2-3; 8 bases are a match to TRBD2. V dropped 3 bases and J dropped 2; count of bases not matched to a gene: 4. The CDR3 spans 15 residues. Germline-derived CDR1 and CDR2 are MDHEN and SYDVKM.

This chain uses TRBV18 with TRBJ2-3, with 9 bases aligning to TRBD1. The CDR3 runs 14 residues. Germline-derived CDR1 and CDR2 are KGHSH and LQKENI. V was pared by 6 bases and J by 0 bases, with 1 base of the junction left unmatched. The CDR3 here is CASSGQGSTDTQYF. CDR3 sequence (DNA): TGTGCCAGCTCGGGACAGGGTAGCACAGATACGCAGTATTTT.

Only one count was recorded for this clone. The rearrangement uses TRBV5-6 and TRBJ1-1; 7 bases map to TRBD1. The V and J ends lost 1 base and 0 bases, in that order; junction bases with no gene match: 6. This CDR3 comprises 16 residues. The V gene's germline CDR1 is SGHDT and CDR2 YYEEEE. CDR3 in DNA: TGTGCCAGCAGCTTGTGCGGAGGGGGCATGAACACTGAAGCTTTCTTT. Amino acid sequence: CASSLCGGGMNTEAFF.

This sequence joins TRBV4-1 and TRBJ2-2, with 8 nucleotides matching TRBD2. CDR1 and CDR2 from the germline V gene are MGHRA and YSYEKL. CDR3 length: 15 residues. Unmatched junction bases numbered 2, after V lost 1 base and J lost 4 bases. CDR3 coding DNA: TGCGCCAGCAGCCAAGCGGCGGGGGGCACCGGGGAGCTGTTTTTT. This gives the protein CASSQAAGGTGELFF.

This clone was seen a single time. The chain uses TRBV10-3 and TRBJ2-7, with D possibly being TRBD2 (5 bases). Germline V gives CDR1 ENHRY, CDR2 SYGVKD. The CDR3 covers 14 residues. The V gene lost 3 bases and the J gene lost 5 bases, with 14 bases spanning the gap. The CDR3 loop is CAISDWASGNEQYF. DNA of the CDR3: TGTGCCATCAGTGATTGGGCGTCCGGGAACGAGCAGTACTTC.

Only a few counts were recorded for this clone. This chain links TRBV6-4 with TRBJ1-4; D perhaps matches TRBD1 (6 bases). The CDR3 spans 14 residues. CDR1 and CDR2 (germline): MRHNA, SNTAGT. V lost 5 bases to trimming and J lost 8 bases, with 15 bases between them. CDR3 sequence: CASSHRDNGEKLFF. The CDR3 DNA sequence: TGTGCCAGCAGTCACCGGGACAACGGGGAAAAACTGTTTTTT.